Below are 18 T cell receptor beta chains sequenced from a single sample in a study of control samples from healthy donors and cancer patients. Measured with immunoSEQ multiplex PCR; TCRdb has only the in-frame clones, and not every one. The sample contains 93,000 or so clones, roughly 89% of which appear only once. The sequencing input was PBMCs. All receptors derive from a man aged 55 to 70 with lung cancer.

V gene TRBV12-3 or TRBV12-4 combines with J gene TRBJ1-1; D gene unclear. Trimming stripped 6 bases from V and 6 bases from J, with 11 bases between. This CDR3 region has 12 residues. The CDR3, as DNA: TGTGCCAGCAGCACGGGCCTTTCTGAAGCTTTCTTT. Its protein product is CASSTGLSEAFF.

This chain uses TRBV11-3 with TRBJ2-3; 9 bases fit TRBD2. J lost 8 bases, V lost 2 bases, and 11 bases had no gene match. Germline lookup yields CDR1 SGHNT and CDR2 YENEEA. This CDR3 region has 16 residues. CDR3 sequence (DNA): TGTGCCAGCAGCTTATTAGGTAGCGGGGGTCTGGCTACGCAGTATTTT. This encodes CASSLLGSGGLATQYF.

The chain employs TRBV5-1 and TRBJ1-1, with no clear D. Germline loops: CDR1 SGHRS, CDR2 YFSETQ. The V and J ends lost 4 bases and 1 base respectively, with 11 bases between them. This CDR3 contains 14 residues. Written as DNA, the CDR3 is TGCGCCAGCAGCCCCGGGCCAGAGAACACTGAAGCTTTCTTT. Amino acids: CASSPGPENTEAFF.

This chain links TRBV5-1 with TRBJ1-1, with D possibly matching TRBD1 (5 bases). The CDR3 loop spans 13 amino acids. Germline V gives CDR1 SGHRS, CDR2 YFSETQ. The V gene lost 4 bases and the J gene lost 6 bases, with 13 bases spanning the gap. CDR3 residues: CASSGRDGSEAFF. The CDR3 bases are TGCGCCAGCAGCGGCCGGGACGGCTCTGAAGCTTTCTTT.

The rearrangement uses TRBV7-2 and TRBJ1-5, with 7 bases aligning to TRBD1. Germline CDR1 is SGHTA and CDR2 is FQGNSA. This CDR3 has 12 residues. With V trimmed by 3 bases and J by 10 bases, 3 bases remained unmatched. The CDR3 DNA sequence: TGTGCCAGCAGCTTCGGACAGGTACCCCAGCATTTT. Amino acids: CASSFGQVPQHF.

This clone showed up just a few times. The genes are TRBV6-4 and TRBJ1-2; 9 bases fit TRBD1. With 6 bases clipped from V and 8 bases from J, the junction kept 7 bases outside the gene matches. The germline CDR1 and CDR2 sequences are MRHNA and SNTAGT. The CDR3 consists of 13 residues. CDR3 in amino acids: CASSPTGGRGYTF. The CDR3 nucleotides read TGTGCCAGCAGCCCGACAGGGGGAAGGGGCTACACCTTC.

The CDR3 here is CSVVRTGRELFF. CDR3 DNA: TGCAGCGTTGTAAGGACAGGGAGGGAGCTGTTTTTT. The rearrangement joins TRBV29-1 to TRBJ2-2; TRBD1 aligns across 8 bases. The CDR3 is made up of 12 amino acids. Looked up from germline, CDR1 is SQVTM and CDR2 is ANQGSEA. Trimming at V came to 4 bases and at J to 9 bases, leaving 4 bases not matched to a gene.

The CDR3 loop reads CASSVGVGNTEAFF. In DNA, the CDR3 is TGTGCCAGCAGCGTAGGGGTTGGGAACACTGAAGCTTTCTTT. The rearrangement joins TRBV9 to TRBJ1-1; no clear D. With 0 bases removed from V and 1 base from J, the gap between germline ends came to 7 bases. CDR3 length: 14 amino acids. CDR1 is SGDLS, CDR2 YYNGEE, per germline.

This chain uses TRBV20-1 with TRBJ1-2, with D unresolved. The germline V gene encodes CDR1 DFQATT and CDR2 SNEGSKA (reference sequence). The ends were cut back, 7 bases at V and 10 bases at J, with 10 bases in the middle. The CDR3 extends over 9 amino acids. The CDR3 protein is CSVSYFYTF. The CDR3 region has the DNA TGCAGTGTAAGCTACTTCTACACCTTC.

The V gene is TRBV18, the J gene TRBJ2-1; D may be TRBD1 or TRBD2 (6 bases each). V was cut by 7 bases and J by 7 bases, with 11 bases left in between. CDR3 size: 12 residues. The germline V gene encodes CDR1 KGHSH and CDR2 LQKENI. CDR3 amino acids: CASCRGGNEQFF. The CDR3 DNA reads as TGTGCCAGCTGCAGAGGGGGGAATGAGCAGTTCTTC.

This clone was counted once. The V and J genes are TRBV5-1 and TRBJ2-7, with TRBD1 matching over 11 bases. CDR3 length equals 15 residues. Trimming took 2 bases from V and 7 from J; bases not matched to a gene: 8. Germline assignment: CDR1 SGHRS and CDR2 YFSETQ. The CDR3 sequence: CASSFMDRGLGEQYF. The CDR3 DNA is TGCGCCAGCAGCTTCATGGACAGGGGGCTCGGGGAGCAGTACTTC.

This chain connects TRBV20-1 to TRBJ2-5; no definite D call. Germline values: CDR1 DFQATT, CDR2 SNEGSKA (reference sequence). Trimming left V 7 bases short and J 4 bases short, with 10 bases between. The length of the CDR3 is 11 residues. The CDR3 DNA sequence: TGCAGTGTCACCGCGGCAGAGACCCAGTACTTC. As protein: CSVTAAETQYF.

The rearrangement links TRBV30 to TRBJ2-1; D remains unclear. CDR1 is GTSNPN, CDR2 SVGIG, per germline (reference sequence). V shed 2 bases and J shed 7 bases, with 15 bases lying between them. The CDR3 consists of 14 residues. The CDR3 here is CAWSPPAAGNEQFF. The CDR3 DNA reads TGTGCCTGGAGTCCCCCGGCAGCCGGGAATGAGCAGTTCTTC.

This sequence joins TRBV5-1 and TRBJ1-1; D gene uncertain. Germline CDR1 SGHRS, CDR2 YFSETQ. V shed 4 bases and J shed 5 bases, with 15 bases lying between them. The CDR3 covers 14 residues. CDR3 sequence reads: CASSPLEIVTEAFF. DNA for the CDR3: TGCGCCAGCAGCCCCCTGGAGATCGTGACTGAAGCTTTCTTT.

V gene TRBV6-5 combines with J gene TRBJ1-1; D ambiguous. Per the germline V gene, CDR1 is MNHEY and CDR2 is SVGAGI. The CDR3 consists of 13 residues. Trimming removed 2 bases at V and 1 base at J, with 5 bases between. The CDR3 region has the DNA TGTGCCAGCAGTTACGGAAGGAACACTGAAGCTTTCTTT. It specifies CASSYGRNTEAFF.

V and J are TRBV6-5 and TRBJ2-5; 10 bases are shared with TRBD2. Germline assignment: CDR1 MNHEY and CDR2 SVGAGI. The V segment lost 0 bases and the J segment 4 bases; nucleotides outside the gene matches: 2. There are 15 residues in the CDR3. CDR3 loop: CASSYSSSGGETQYF. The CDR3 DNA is TGTGCCAGCAGTTACTCGTCTAGCGGGGGAGAGACCCAGTACTTC.

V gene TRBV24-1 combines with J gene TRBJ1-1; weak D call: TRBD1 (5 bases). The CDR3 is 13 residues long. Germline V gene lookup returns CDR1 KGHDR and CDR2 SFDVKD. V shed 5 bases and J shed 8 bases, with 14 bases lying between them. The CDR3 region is CATSGGAGLEAFF. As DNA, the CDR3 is TGTGCCACCAGTGGGGGCGCGGGACTGGAAGCTTTCTTT.

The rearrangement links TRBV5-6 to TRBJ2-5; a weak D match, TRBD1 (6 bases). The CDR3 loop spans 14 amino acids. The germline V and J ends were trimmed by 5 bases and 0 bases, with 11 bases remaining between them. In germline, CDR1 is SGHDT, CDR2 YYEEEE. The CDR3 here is CASSPQGYQETQYF. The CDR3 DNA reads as TGTGCCAGCAGTCCACAGGGATACCAAGAGACCCAGTACTTC.